What follows are 2 T cell receptor beta chains derived from one specimen sequenced in a study of cytomegalovirus exposure and HLA in healthy donors. Measured with immunoSEQ multiplex PCR; TCRdb has only the in-frame clones, and not every one. The table has some 150,000 clones, approximately 90% seen once. The specimen sequenced was PBMCs. All receptors derive from a man between 18 and 29 years old in good health and CMV-seronegative.

The chain links TRBV28 to TRBJ2-6, with 7 bases identical to TRBD1. With V trimmed by 8 bases and J by 2 bases, 9 bases remained unmatched. The germline V gene encodes CDR1 MDHEN and CDR2 SYDVKM. The CDR3 runs 16 residues. The DNA for the CDR3 is TGTGCCAGCGGGTCGACAGGGACAACTGGGGCCAACGTCCTGACTTTC. It yields the protein CASGSTGTTGANVLTF.

The CDR3 nucleotides read TGTGCCAGCAGCTTGGTGCGGACTAGCGGCACCGGGGAGCTGTTTTTT. Its protein product is CASSLVRTSGTGELFF. The chain joins TRBV5-6 to TRBJ2-2; 10 bases fit TRBD2. Per germline, CDR1 SGHDT and CDR2 YYEEEE. The CDR3 spans 16 residues. Unmatched junction bases numbered 3, after V lost 0 bases and J lost 4 bases. The full variable domain, in which reference TRBV5-6 and TRBJ2-2 provide the parts outside the CDR3, is DAGVTQSPTHLIKTRGQQVTLRCSPKSGHDTVSWYQQALGQGPQFIFQYYEEEERQRGNFPDRFSGHQFPNYSSELNVNALLLGDSALYLCASSLVRTSGTGELFFGEGSRLTVL.